A single T cell receptor beta chain is shown here with its context. CDR3 length: 11 amino acids. V shed 3 bases and J shed 7 bases, with 4 bases lying between them. Germline V lookup: CDR1 MNHEY, CDR2 SMNVEV (reference sequence). The record originates from a study of blood T cell repertoires in COVID-19. Whole-study context: COVID-19 samples collected from the United States, Italy and Spain covered acute and convalescent phases. PBMCs, B-cell-depleted T cells, or T cells were the source of the cDNA or gDNA that made up the material.

Methods used by the authors: Cell counts per sample came from amplifying reference gene primers. Only in-frame clones appear in the TCRdb table, and some are missing; sequencing was by immunoSEQ multiplex PCR. D and trimming were read from the DNA, whereas the V and J calls and clone size are those reported in that table. Of some 130,000 clones detected, about 91% appear once; the ten largest clones hold over 9%. The V and J genes are TRBV27 and TRBJ2-1; D uncertain. Sequencing was carried out using peripheral blood. The receptor was isolated from a man aged 50-59 years with acute or convalescent COVID-19. The CDR3 region has the DNA TGTGCCAGCAGTTTTATTAATGAGCAGTTCTTC. Amino acid sequence: CASSFINEQFF.